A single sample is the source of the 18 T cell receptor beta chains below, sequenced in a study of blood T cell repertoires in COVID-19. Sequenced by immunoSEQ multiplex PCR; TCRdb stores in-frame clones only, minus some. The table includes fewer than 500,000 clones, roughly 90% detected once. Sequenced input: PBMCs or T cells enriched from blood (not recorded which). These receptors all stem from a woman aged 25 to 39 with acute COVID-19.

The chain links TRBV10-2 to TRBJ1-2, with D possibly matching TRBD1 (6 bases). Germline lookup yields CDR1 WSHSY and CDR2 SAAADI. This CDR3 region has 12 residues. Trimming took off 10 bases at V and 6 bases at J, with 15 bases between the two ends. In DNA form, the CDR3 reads TGCGCCACCCTAGGGGGGGCTGATGGCTACACCTTC. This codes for CATLGGADGYTF.

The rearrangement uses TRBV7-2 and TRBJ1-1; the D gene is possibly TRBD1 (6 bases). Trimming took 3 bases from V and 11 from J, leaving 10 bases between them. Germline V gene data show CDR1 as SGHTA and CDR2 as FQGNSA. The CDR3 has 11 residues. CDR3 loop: CASSFDRSAFF. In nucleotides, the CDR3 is TGTGCCAGCAGCTTCGACAGGAGCGCTTTCTTT.

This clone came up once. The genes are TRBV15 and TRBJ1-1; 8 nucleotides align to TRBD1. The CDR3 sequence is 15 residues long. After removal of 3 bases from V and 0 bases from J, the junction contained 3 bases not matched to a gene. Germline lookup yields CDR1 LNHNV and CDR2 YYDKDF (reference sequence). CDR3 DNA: TGTGCCACCAGCAGGGGGACAGGCATGAACACTGAAGCTTTCTTT. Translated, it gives CATSRGTGMNTEAFF. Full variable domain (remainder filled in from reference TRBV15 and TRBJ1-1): DAMVIQNPRYQVTQFGKPVTLSCSQTLNHNVMYWYQQKSSQAPKLLFHYYDKDFNNEADTPDNFQSRRPNTSFCFLDIRSPGLGDTAMYLCATSRGTGMNTEAFFGQGTRLTVV.

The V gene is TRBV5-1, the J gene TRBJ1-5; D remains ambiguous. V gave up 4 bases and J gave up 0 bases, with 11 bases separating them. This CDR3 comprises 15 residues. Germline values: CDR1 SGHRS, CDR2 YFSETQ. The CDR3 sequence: CASSISGISNQPQHF. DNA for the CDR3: TGCGCCAGCAGCATTTCCGGGATTAGCAATCAGCCCCAGCATTTT. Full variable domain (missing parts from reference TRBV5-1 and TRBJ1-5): KAGVTQTPRYLIKTRGQQVTLSCSPISGHRSVSWYQQTPGQGLQFLFEYFSETQRNKGNFPGRFSGRQFSNSRSEMNVSTLELGDSALYLCASSISGISNQPQHFGDGTRLSIL.

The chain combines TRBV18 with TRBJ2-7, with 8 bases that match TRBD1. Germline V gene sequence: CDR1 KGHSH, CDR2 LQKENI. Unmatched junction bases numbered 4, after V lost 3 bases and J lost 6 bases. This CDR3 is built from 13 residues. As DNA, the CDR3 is TGTGCCAGCTCACCCTACACAGGGGGCGAGCAGTACTTC. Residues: CASSPYTGGEQYF.

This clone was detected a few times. The chain's CDR3 is CASSESRGWEYEQYF. DNA of the CDR3: TGTGCCAGCAGTGAATCCAGGGGGTGGGAATACGAGCAGTACTTC. The V and J genes are TRBV25-1 and TRBJ2-7, with 7 bases identical to TRBD1. With V trimmed by 1 base and J by 4 bases, 7 bases remained unmatched. In germline, CDR1 is MGHDK, CDR2 SYGVNS. This CDR3 spans 15 amino acids.

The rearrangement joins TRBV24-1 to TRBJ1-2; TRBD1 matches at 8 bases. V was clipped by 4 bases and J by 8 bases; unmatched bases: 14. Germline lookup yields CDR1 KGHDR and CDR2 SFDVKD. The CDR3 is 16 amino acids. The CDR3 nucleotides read TGTGCCACCAGTGACCTGCGGACAGGGATCTATAGGGGCTACACCTTC. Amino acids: CATSDLRTGIYRGYTF.

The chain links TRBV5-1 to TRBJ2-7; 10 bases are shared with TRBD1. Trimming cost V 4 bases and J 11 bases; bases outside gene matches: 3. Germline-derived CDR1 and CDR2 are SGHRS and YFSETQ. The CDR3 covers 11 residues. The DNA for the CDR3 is TGCGCCAGCAGCGCGGGGACAGGGGAGTACTTC. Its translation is CASSAGTGEYF.

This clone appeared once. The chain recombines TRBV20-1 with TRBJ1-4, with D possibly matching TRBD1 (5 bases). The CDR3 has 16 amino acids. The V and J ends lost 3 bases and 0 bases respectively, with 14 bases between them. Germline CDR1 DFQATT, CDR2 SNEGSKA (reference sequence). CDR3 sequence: CSASVDSSATNEKLFF. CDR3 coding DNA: TGCAGTGCTAGTGTTGACAGTTCTGCAACTAATGAAAAACTGTTTTTT.

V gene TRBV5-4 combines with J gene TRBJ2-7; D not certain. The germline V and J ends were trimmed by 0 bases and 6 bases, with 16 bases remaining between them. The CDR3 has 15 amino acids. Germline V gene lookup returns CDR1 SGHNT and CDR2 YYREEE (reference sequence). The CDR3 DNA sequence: TGTGCCAGCAGCTTGGAGCCCTCAAATGGGCTCGAGCAGTACTTC. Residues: CASSLEPSNGLEQYF.

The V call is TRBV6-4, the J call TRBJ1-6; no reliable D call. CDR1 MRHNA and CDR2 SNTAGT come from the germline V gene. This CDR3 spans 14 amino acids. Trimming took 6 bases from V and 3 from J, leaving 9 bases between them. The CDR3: CASSLRGYNSPLHF. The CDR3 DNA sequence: TGTGCCAGCAGCCTCCGGGGCTATAATTCACCCCTCCACTTT.

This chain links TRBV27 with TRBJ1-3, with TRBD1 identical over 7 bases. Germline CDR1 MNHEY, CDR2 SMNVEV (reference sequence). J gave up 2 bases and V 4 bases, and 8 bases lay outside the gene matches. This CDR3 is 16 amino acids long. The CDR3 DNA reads TGTGCCAGCAGTTCTCGACCGACAGGGACTGGAAACACCATATATTTT. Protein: CASSSRPTGTGNTIYF.

The DNA for the CDR3 is TGCGCCAGCAGGTTATTTCGACGTAGCTTACATAACGTCCTGACTTTC. It specifies CASRLFRRSLHNVLTF. This sequence joins TRBV23-1 and TRBJ2-6; no reliable D call. TRBV23-1 has ORF status, its function being uncertain. The CDR3 length is 16 residues. V was clipped by 6 bases and J by 10 bases, with 22 bases between them.

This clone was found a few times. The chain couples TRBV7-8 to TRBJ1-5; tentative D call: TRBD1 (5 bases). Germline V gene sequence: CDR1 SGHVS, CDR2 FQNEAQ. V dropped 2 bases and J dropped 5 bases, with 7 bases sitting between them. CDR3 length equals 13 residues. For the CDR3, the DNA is TGTGCCAGCAGCTTACAGGGCTATCAGCCCCAGCATTTT. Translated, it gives CASSLQGYQPQHF.

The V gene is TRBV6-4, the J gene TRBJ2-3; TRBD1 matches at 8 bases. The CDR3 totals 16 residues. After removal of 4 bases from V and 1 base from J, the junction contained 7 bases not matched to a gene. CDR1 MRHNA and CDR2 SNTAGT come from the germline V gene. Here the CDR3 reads CASSAQGQGGTDTQYF. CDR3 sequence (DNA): TGTGCCAGCAGTGCCCAAGGACAGGGTGGCACAGATACGCAGTATTTT.

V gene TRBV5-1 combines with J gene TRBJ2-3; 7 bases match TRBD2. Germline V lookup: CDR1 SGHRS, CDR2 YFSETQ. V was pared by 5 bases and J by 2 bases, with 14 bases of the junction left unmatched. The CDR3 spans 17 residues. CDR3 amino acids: CASSFAGLGSSTDTQYF. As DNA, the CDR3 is TGCGCCAGCAGTTTCGCCGGACTAGGGTCCTCCACAGATACGCAGTATTTT.

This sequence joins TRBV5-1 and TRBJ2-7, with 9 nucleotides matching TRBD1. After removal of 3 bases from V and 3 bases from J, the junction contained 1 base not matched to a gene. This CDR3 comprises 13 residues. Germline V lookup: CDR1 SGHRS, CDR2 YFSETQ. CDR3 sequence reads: CASSWDRDYEQYF. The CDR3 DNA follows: TGCGCCAGCAGCTGGGACAGGGACTACGAGCAGTACTTC.

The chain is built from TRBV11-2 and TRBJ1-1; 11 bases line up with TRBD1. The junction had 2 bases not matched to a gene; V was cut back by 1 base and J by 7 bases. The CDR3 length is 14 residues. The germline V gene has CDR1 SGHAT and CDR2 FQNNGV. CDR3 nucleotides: TGTGCCAGCAGCTTAGCCGGGACAGGGGGTGAAGCTTTCTTT. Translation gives CASSLAGTGGEAFF. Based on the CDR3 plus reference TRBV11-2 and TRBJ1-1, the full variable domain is EAGVAQSPRYKIIEKRQSVAFWCNPISGHATLYWYQQILGQGPKLLIQFQNNGVVDDSQLPKDRFSAERLKGVDSTLKIQPAKLEDSAVYLCASSLAGTGGEAFFGQGTRLTVV.